The T cell receptor beta chain under discussion was sequenced for a study of cytomegalovirus exposure and HLA in healthy donors. The PCR contained 60 Vbeta and 13 Jbeta primers. TCRdb keeps only in-frame clones here, not all; method: immunoSEQ multiplex PCR. Of 150,000 or so clones in the sample, over 60% were seen once. Germline lookup yields CDR1 SGHAT and CDR2 FQDESV (reference sequence). Trimming cost V 3 bases and J 8 bases; bases outside gene matches: 9. There are 15 residues in the CDR3. V usage is TRBV11-1 and J usage is TRBJ2-1; 8 bases fit TRBD2. Sequencing was performed on PBMCs. This sequence was found in a female donor in good health and CMV-seronegative. CDR3 sequence (DNA): TGTGCCAGCAGCTTTAGGCGGGAGGAGCCATATGAGCAGTTCTTC. As protein: CASSFRREEPYEQFF.